The clone carrying this T cell receptor beta chain was detected only a few times. The antigen is not known. The CDR3 spans 19 residues. Trimming cost V 5 bases and J 0 bases, with 25 bases left between them. The germline V gene has CDR1 SGHVS and CDR2 FQNEAQ. The data were taken from a study of beta chain features in type 1 diabetes. Study-level background: Sorted cells numbering approximately 110,000,000 were examined across all samples.

Study-wide points: Within each of all four CD4+ subsets, Type 1 diabetes patients had TCRB CDR3s that were moderately but significantly shorter.

Reverse transcribing all isolated RNA meant expressed TCRB transcripts were sequenced. The read count averaged around 3.6 million across naive, central memory and regulatory T cell samples. Libraries were prepared by immunoSEQ multiplex PCR; TCRdb keeps only in-frame clonotypes and omits some of them. In the table there are over 40,000 clones, roughly 68% of which are singletons. Each of the sorted populations had a purity greater than 95%. This sequence joins TRBV7-8 and TRBJ1-2, with TRBD1 as a possible D gene (6 bases). Material: Tregs from blood. This clonotype originated in a woman younger than 30 with type 1 diabetes. CDR3 sequence: CASSILSGDNPLANYGYTF. CDR3 nucleotides: TGTGCCAGCAGCATACTTTCCGGGGACAATCCCTTAGCTAACTATGGCTACACCTTC.